Below, 28 T cell receptor beta chains from the same sample are listed, as sequenced in a study of CD8+ T cells in alopecia areata. Extracted RNA was reverse transcribed into cDNA, the sequencing template. Some clones are missing from TCRdb's copy, which holds only in-frame ones; the method was immunoSEQ multiplex PCR. The sample yields 98,000 or so clones, approximately 63% seen once. The sample consisted of CD8+ T cells sorted from blood. Source of these receptors: a human donor in good health.

The chain has TRBV15 and TRBJ2-3; D not resolved. This CDR3 region has 18 residues. Germline CDR1 reads LNHNV; CDR2 reads YYDKDF (reference sequence). V was shortened by 0 bases and J by 1 base, with 17 bases between the two germline ends. The chain's CDR3 is CATSRDRPGIPRTDTQYF. In nucleotides, the CDR3 is TGTGCCACCAGCAGAGATCGCCCCGGAATCCCTCGCACAGATACGCAGTATTTT.

The DNA of the CDR3 is TGTGCCAGCAGTTACTCGGCCCGTTGGGAAAAACTGTTTTTT. Translation: CASSYSARWEKLFF. This chain connects TRBV6-6 to TRBJ1-4, with D unclear. V was cut by 0 bases and J by 8 bases, with 10 bases left in between. The CDR3 is 14 amino acids. CDR1 is MNHNY and CDR2 is SVGAGI in the germline V gene (reference sequence).

The rearrangement links TRBV5-4 to TRBJ2-5, with 10 nucleotides matching TRBD2. Germline-derived CDR1 and CDR2 are SGHNT and YYREEE (reference sequence). This CDR3 has 15 amino acids. V dropped 0 bases and J dropped 5; count of bases not matched to a gene: 4. CDR3 in DNA: TGTGCCAGCAGCTTGGGGCTAGCGGGGGATGAGACCCAGTACTTC. This gives the protein CASSLGLAGDETQYF. The complete variable domain, with remaining parts taken from reference TRBV5-4 and TRBJ2-5, reads ETGVTQSPTHLIKTRGQQVTLRCSSQSGHNTVSWYQQALGQGPQFIFQYYREEENGRGNFPPRFSGLQFPNYSSELNVNALELDDSALYLCASSLGLAGDETQYFGPGTRLLVL.

This clone was detected ten times or more. This rearrangement joins TRBV13 to TRBJ2-7; D perhaps matches TRBD1 (7 bases). V lost 6 bases and J 9 bases, leaving 12 bases between the germline ends. CDR3 length: 11 amino acids. In germline, CDR1 is PRHDT, CDR2 FYEKMQ (reference sequence). Here the CDR3 DNA reads TGTGCCAGCAGTCTTCAGGGGGGGCAGTACTTC. Encoded protein: CASSLQGGQYF.

The chain has TRBV7-8 and TRBJ2-7; TRBD1 or TRBD2 may be the D gene (5 bases each). Germline lookup yields CDR1 SGHVS and CDR2 FQNEAQ. The germline V and J ends were trimmed by 1 base and 6 bases, with 7 bases remaining between them. This CDR3 is built from 12 residues. CDR3 nucleotide sequence: TGTGCCAGCAGCTTAGTAGGGACCGAGCAGTACTTC. Translated: CASSLVGTEQYF.

The J gene is TRBJ2-4, the V gene TRBV28, with D perhaps TRBD1 or TRBD2 (5 bases each). Germline V CDR1 and CDR2: MDHEN, SYDVKM. This CDR3 has 15 residues. Trimming cost V 5 bases and J 0 bases, with 11 bases left between them. The CDR3 loop is CASSPQGRAKNIQYF. The CDR3 DNA reads TGTGCCAGCAGTCCCCAGGGACGAGCCAAAAACATTCAGTACTTC.

The genes are TRBV27 and TRBJ1-1, with D unclear. This CDR3 is built from 13 residues. V was cut by 3 bases and J by 1 base, with 6 bases left in between. The germline V gene encodes CDR1 MNHEY and CDR2 SMNVEV (reference sequence). As DNA, the CDR3 is TGTGCCAGCAGTTTTCACAGGAACACTGAAGCTTTCTTT. Protein product: CASSFHRNTEAFF.

This clone occurred a few times. The chain is built from TRBV7-6 and TRBJ2-3, with 7 bases identical to TRBD2. V lost 5 bases and J lost 0; bases outside the gene matches: 2. This CDR3 region has 14 residues. CDR1 is SGHVS, CDR2 FNYEAQ, per germline. In DNA, the CDR3 is TGTGCCAGCAGCCTTAGCGGGAGCACAGATACGCAGTATTTT. Its protein is CASSLSGSTDTQYF.

This clone has just a few counts. The chain recombines TRBV7-9 with TRBJ2-5; a weak D match, TRBD1 (6 bases). Germline V gives CDR1 SEHNR, CDR2 FQNEAQ (reference sequence). The CDR3 is 13 amino acids. V shed 10 bases and J shed 1 base, with 13 bases lying between them. Here the CDR3 reads CATLRGSQETQYF. The DNA of the CDR3 is TGTGCCACCCTCAGGGGCTCCCAAGAGACCCAGTACTTC.

V and J are TRBV4-2 and TRBJ2-3; no reliable D call. Germline loops: CDR1 LGHNA, CDR2 YNFKEQ. There are 16 residues in the CDR3. The ends were cut back, 4 bases at V and 2 bases at J, with 16 bases in the middle. The chain's CDR3 is CASSPVVWGTTDTQYF. The CDR3 DNA sequence: TGTGCCAGCAGCCCGGTAGTTTGGGGTACCACAGATACGCAGTATTTT.

This chain connects TRBV7-9 to TRBJ1-4; possible D gene TRBD1, 5 bases. This CDR3 contains 15 residues. Looked up from germline, CDR1 is SEHNR and CDR2 is FQNEAQ (reference sequence). V was trimmed by 3 bases and J by 5 bases, leaving 13 bases between them. CDR3 coding DNA: TGTGCCAGCAGCTTTTCCGGGACGATGAATGAAAAACTGTTTTTT. This codes for CASSFSGTMNEKLFF.

The gene calls are TRBV5-6 and TRBJ2-7, with D unclear. Trimming cost V 4 bases and J 3 bases, with 20 bases left between them. CDR3 length: 16 amino acids. CDR1 is SGHDT and CDR2 is YYEEEE in the germline V gene. The chain's CDR3 is CASSGLGGRGVYEQYF. Here the CDR3 DNA reads TGTGCCAGCAGCGGGCTGGGTGGAAGAGGAGTCTACGAGCAGTACTTC.

The CDR3 coding sequence is TGTGCCACCAGCAGCACAGGGTACACGCAGTATTTT. Translation: CATSSTGYTQYF. The chain combines TRBV15 with TRBJ2-3, with a possible D match to TRBD1 (6 bases). Germline CDR1 LNHNV, CDR2 YYDKDF (reference sequence). The CDR3 has 12 amino acids. V lost 3 bases, J lost 9 bases, and 10 bases lay in between.

The chain couples TRBV7-9 to TRBJ1-2; D is unclear. Trimming stripped 5 bases from V and 7 bases from J, with 17 bases between. Germline-derived CDR1 and CDR2 are SEHNR and FQNEAQ (reference sequence). The CDR3 length is 14 residues. CDR3 nucleotide sequence: TGTGCCAGCAGCCCCCGGACCCGCAGACGTGGCTACACCTTC. Amino acids: CASSPRTRRRGYTF.

The CDR3 region is CASSLDGERGTDTQYF. CDR3 in DNA: TGTGCCAGCAGCTTGGACGGGGAACGGGGCACAGATACGCAGTATTTT. V gene TRBV5-6 combines with J gene TRBJ2-3, with a possible D match to TRBD2 (5 bases). The germline gives CDR1 SGHDT, CDR2 YYEEEE. The V gene lost 0 bases and the J gene lost 1 base, with 12 bases spanning the gap. CDR3 length equals 16 residues.

This sequence joins TRBV13 and TRBJ1-2; D unclear. V was trimmed by 0 bases and J by 7 bases, leaving 6 bases between them. Per the germline V gene, CDR1 is PRHDT and CDR2 is FYEKMQ (reference sequence). The CDR3 is 12 amino acids. The DNA of the CDR3 is TGTGCCAGCAGCTTAGGCCCCTTTGGCTACACCTTC. The encoded protein is CASSLGPFGYTF.

This clone turned up a few times. The rearrangement joins TRBV19 to TRBJ2-2; D call uncertain. The CDR3 spans 15 residues. In germline, CDR1 is LNHDA, CDR2 SQIVND (reference sequence). Deletions cut 5 bases from V and 6 bases from J, with 16 bases between. CDR3 bases: TGTGCCAGTAGTGTTCGGGCCCTTCGCGCCGGGGAGCTGTTTTTT. Protein sequence: CASSVRALRAGELFF. The whole variable domain, filled in from reference TRBV19 and TRBJ2-2, reads DGGITQSPKYLFRKEGQNVTLSCEQNLNHDAMYWYRQDPGQGLRLIYYSQIVNDFQKGDIAEGYSVSREKKESFPLTVTSAQKNPTAFYLCASSVRALRAGELFFGEGSRLTVL.

This chain uses TRBV11-2 with TRBJ1-1, with D unclear. The CDR3 consists of 13 residues. V lost 1 base and J 7 bases, leaving 10 bases between the germline ends. CDR1 and CDR2 from the germline V gene are SGHAT and FQNNGV. CDR3 protein: CASSLAIGGEAFF. DNA of the CDR3: TGTGCCAGCAGCTTAGCCATTGGCGGTGAAGCTTTCTTT.

The chain couples TRBV6-1 to TRBJ1-5; D gene ambiguous. The germline V and J ends were trimmed by 0 bases and 4 bases, with 7 bases remaining between them. The germline gives CDR1 MNHNS, CDR2 SASEGT. The CDR3 spans 14 residues. The CDR3, as DNA: TGTGCCAGCAGTGAAGCGGTCGAAAATCAGCCCCAGCATTTT. It yields the protein CASSEAVENQPQHF.

V and J are TRBV5-6 and TRBJ1-5; TRBD1 matches at 7 bases. The CDR3 runs to 15 residues. The V segment lost 2 bases and the J segment 1 base; nucleotides outside the gene matches: 3. Germline CDR1 is SGHDT and CDR2 is YYEEEE. The CDR3 loop reads CASSFGTESNQPQHF. The CDR3 coding sequence is TGTGCCAGCAGCTTCGGGACAGAGAGCAATCAGCCCCAGCATTTT.

V is TRBV2 and J is TRBJ2-5, with TRBD1 identical over 12 bases. From germline, CDR1 is SNHLY and CDR2 FYNNEI. The V gene end was trimmed by 5 bases and the J gene end by 5 bases; junction bases not matched to a gene: 9. The CDR3 runs 16 residues. CDR3 sequence: CASSRDRGLTGETQYF. The CDR3 nucleotides are TGTGCCAGCAGTAGGGACAGGGGGCTAACCGGTGAGACCCAGTACTTC.

The DNA for the CDR3 is TGTGCCAGCAGCTTTGGTGAGGGCAAGTGGAATTCACCCCTCCACTTT. This gives the protein CASSFGEGKWNSPLHF. This sequence joins TRBV5-4 and TRBJ1-6; D is uncertain. Trimming cost V 2 bases and J 7 bases, with 16 bases left between them. The CDR3 totals 16 residues. Germline V gives CDR1 SGHNT, CDR2 YYREEE (reference sequence).

The rearrangement links TRBV7-6 to TRBJ2-5; D ambiguous. The CDR3 is 13 amino acids. With 7 bases removed from V and 5 bases from J, the gap between germline ends came to 14 bases. Germline CDR1 is SGHVS and CDR2 is FNYEAQ. CDR3: CASTPTGGETQYF. CDR3 in DNA: TGTGCCAGCACCCCGACTGGCGGCGAGACCCAGTACTTC.

The rearrangement links TRBV12-5 to TRBJ2-1; D is uncertain. Between the trimmed V and J ends, which lost 5 bases and 6 bases, there was a span of 5 bases. There are 11 residues in the CDR3. Germline CDR1 LGHNT, CDR2 FRNRAP. The chain's CDR3 is CASGRSNEQFF. In DNA form, the CDR3 reads TGTGCTAGTGGTAGAAGCAATGAGCAGTTCTTC.

This rearrangement joins TRBV7-6 to TRBJ2-3; possibly TRBD2 for D (6 bases). Germline CDR1 SGHVS, CDR2 FNYEAQ. This CDR3 region has 16 residues. V dropped 5 bases and J dropped 0 bases, with 15 bases sitting between them. The CDR3 here is CASSLLSGTSTDTQYF. CDR3 nucleotides: TGTGCCAGCAGCCTACTCTCGGGGACTAGCACAGATACGCAGTATTTT.

V is TRBV15 and J is TRBJ1-2, with D tentatively TRBD1 (6 bases). Trimming pared 3 bases from V and 2 bases from J, leaving 13 bases between. The germline gives CDR1 LNHNV, CDR2 YYDKDF (reference sequence). CDR3 length: 15 amino acids. This CDR3 reads CATSRARGQNYGYTF. CDR3 in DNA: TGTGCCACCAGCAGGGCCCGGGGGCAGAACTATGGCTACACCTTC.

CDR3 region: CASSLGAKGTEAFF. CDR3 in DNA: TGTGCCAGCAGCTTGGGGGCTAAGGGCACTGAAGCTTTCTTT. V is TRBV13 and J is TRBJ1-1, with D perhaps matching TRBD1 (6 bases). V was clipped by 3 bases and J by 4 bases, with 12 bases between them. The CDR3 is 14 residues long. CDR1 is PRHDT and CDR2 is FYEKMQ in the germline V gene (reference sequence).

The chain employs TRBV28 and TRBJ2-3; the D gene is possibly TRBD1 (5 bases). The CDR3 totals 13 residues. V lost 3 bases to trimming and J lost 9 bases, with 13 bases between them. CDR1 is MDHEN, CDR2 SYDVKM, per germline. The DNA for the CDR3 is TGTGCCAGCAGTTTGCGTGGACAAGACACGCAGTATTTT. This encodes CASSLRGQDTQYF.